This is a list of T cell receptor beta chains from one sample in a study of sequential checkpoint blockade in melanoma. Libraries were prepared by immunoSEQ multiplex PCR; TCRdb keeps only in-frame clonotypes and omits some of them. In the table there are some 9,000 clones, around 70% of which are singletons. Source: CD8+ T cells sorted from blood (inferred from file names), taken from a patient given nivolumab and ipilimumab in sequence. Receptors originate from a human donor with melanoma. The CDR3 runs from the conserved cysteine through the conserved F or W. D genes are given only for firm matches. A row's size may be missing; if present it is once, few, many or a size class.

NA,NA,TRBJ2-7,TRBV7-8,TGTGCCAGCAGCTTACAGGTGGCAGCCTTTTGGGAGCAGTACTTC,CASSLQVAAFWEQYF
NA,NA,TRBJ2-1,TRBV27,TGTGCCAGCAGTTTCGGGGTCAACAATGAGCAGTTCTTC,CASSFGVNNEQFF
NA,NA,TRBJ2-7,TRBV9,TGTGCCAGCAGCCCCAGTCAGACAGCAACTACTACCTACGAGCAGTACTTC,CASSPSQTATTTYEQYF
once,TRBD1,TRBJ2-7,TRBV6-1,TGTGCCAGCAGTGCCCCCGGGACAGGGGGCGAGCAGTACTTC,CASSAPGTGGEQYF
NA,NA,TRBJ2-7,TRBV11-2,TGTGCCAGCAGCTTGTCAGGGGCCCCCTACGAGCAGTACTTC,CASSLSGAPYEQYF
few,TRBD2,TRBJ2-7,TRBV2,TGTGCCAGCAGTGACGGCGGGGGGTACTCCTACGAGCAGTACTTC,CASSDGGGYSYEQYF
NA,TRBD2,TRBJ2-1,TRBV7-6,TGTGCCAGCAGCTTAGCGACTAGCGGGAGTAAGAATGAGCAGTTCTTC,CASSLATSGSKNEQFF
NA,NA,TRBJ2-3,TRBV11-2,TGTGCCAGCAGCGAAGAAGGGGTAGTCACAGATACGCAGTATTTT,CASSEEGVVTDTQYF
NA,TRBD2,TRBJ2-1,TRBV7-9,TGTGCCAGCACCTTCAATCTAGCGGGGGAGTACAATGAGCAGTTCTTC,CASTFNLAGEYNEQFF
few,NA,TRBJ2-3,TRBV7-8,TGTGCCAGCAGCTTTGCGGCCGGCCGCGGAAATACGCAGTATTTT,CASSFAAGRGNTQYF
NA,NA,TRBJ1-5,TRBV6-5,TGTGCCAGCAGTTACTCATATGGGGGGGTCAATCAGCCCCAGCATTTT,CASSYSYGGVNQPQHF
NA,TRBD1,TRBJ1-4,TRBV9,TGTGCCAGCAGGGTGGACAGGGCAGTTGCAACTAATGAAAAACTGTTTTTT,CASRVDRAVATNEKLFF
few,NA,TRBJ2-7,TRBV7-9,TGTGCCAGCAGCTTAGCGGGATCCTATGGTACGGGGAACGAGCAGTACTTC,CASSLAGSYGTGNEQYF
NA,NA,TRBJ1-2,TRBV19,TGTGCCAGCCTCTCACGGGACACCTATGGCTACACCTTC,CASLSRDTYGYTF
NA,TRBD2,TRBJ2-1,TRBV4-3,TGCGCCAGCAGCCAGGGACTAGCGGGAGAATTTGGTGAGCAGTTCTTC,CASSQGLAGEFGEQFF
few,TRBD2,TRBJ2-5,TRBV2,TGTGCCAGTGAACCTAGCGGGGGAGGTCAAGAGACCCAGTACTTC,CASEPSGGGQETQYF
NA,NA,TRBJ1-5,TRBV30,TGTGCCTGGACAGGGCTTAGCAATCAGCCCCAGCATTTT,CAWTGLSNQPQHF
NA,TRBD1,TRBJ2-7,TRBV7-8,TGTGCCAGCAGCTTAACGCAGGGACAGGGCGTCTCGCGCGAGCAGTACTTC,CASSLTQGQGVSREQYF
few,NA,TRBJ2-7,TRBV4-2,TGTGCCAGCAGCCAAGTGGTGGCAGGTGTGGGACTCGAGCAGTACTTC,CASSQVVAGVGLEQYF
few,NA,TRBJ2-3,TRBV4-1,TGCGCCAGCAGCCAAGAAGCTAGCCCAGATACGCAGTATTTT,CASSQEASPDTQYF
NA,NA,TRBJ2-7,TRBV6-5,TGTGCCAGCAGTCTGCGACTATACTACGAGCAGTACTTC,CASSLRLYYEQYF
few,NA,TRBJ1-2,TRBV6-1,TGTGCCAGCAGTGAACACGAGACAGGTGTTCGTGGCTACACCTTC,CASSEHETGVRGYTF
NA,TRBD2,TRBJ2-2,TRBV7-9,TGTGCCAGCAGCTTAACTAGCGGGAGCACCGGGGAGCTGTTTTTT,CASSLTSGSTGELFF
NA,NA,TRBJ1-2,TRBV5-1,TGCGCCAGCAGCCCCCAGGGACATTTGAGGTGGGGCTACACCTTC,CASSPQGHLRWGYTF
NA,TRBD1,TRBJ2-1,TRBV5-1,TGCGCCAGCAGCTATGACAGGGGGAGTGAGCAGTTCTTC,CASSYDRGSEQFF
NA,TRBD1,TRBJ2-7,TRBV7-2,TGTGCCAGCAGCTCGGGACAGTACTCCTACGAGCAGTACTTC,CASSSGQYSYEQYF
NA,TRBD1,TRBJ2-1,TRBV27,TGTGCCAGCAGTTTAGGGCAGGGGGTTTACAATGAGCAGTTCTTC,CASSLGQGVYNEQFF
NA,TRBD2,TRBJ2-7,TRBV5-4,TGTGCCAGCAGTCCGGGAGGGAGCAACGAGCAGTACTTC,CASSPGGSNEQYF
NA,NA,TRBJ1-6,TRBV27,TGTGCCAGCAATCGGGACTCCTATAATTCACCCCTCCACTTT,CASNRDSYNSPLHF
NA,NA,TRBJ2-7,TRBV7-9,TGTGCCAGCAGCTCAACAGGTACCCACCTCTACGAGCAGTACTTC,CASSSTGTHLYEQYF
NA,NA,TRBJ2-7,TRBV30,TGTGCCTGGAGCGCCACGGGGAACGAGCAGTACTTC,CAWSATGNEQYF
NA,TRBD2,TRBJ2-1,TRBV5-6,TGTGCCAGCAGCTGGCCTAGCGGGGTGTCTGAGCAGTTCTTC,CASSWPSGVSEQFF
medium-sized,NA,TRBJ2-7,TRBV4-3,TGCGCCAGCAGCCAAGATCGGCAGGGGACAAGCTCCTACGAGCAGTACTTC,CASSQDRQGTSSYEQYF
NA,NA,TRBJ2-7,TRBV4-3,TGCGCCAGCAGCCAAGATATAACAGCCTACGAGCAGTACTTC,CASSQDITAYEQYF
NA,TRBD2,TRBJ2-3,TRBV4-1,TGCGCCAGCAGCCAAGTCGCGGGGGACACAGATACGCAGTATTTT,CASSQVAGDTDTQYF
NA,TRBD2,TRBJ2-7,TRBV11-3,TGTGCCAGCAGCTTGACTAGCGGGGCGCCCCAGGACGAGCAGTACTTC,CASSLTSGAPQDEQYF
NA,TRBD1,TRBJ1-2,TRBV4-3,TGCGCCAGCAGCCAAGATACGGGGCAGGGGGTTTATGGCTATGGCTACACCTTC,CASSQDTGQGVYGYGYTF
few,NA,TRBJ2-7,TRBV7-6,TGTGCCAGCAGCTCTACCTCGGGAGTAGCCCACGAGCAGTACTTC,CASSSTSGVAHEQYF
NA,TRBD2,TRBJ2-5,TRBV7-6,TGTGCCAGCAGCTTAGTTCCTAGCGGGGCCCCTATGAAGGAGACCCAGTACTTC,CASSLVPSGAPMKETQYF
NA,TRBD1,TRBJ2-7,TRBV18,TGTGCCAGCTCACCGACGACAGGGTCCCCTTACGAGCAGTACTTC,CASSPTTGSPYEQYF
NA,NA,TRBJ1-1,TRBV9,TGTGCCAGCAGCCCGCAGTCGATGAACACTGAAGCTTTCTTT,CASSPQSMNTEAFF
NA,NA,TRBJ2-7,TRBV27,TGTGCCAGCGGGACATTTCCTTCCTACGAGCAGTACTTC,CASGTFPSYEQYF
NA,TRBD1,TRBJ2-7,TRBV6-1,TGTGCCAGCAGTGAAGCTTTAGAGGACAGGAGCTCCTACGAGCAGTACTTC,CASSEALEDRSSYEQYF
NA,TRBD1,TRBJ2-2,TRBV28,TGTGCCAGCAGTTCCACAGGGGAAAGGAACACCGGGGAGCTGTTTTTT,CASSSTGERNTGELFF
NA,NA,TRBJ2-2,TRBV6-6,TGTGCCAGCAGTTACGGTGGCAACACCGGGGAGCTGTTTTTT,CASSYGGNTGELFF
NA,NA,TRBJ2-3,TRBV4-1,TGCGCCAGCAGCCCAGAACTAGCAGCTAGCACAGATACGCAGTATTTT,CASSPELAASTDTQYF
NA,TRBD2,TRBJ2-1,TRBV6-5,TGTGCCAGCAGTTACTCCGGGGGGAGCTCCTACAATGAGCAGTTCTTC,CASSYSGGSSYNEQFF
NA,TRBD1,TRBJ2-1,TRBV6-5,TGTGCCAGCAGTTACGGGACAGTAGCTGAGCAGTTCTTC,CASSYGTVAEQFF
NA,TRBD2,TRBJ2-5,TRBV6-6,TGTGCCAGCACAGCGGGGTTCGAGACCCAGTACTTC,CASTAGFETQYF
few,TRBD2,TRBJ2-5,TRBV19,TGTGCCAGTAGTATTTCGGGACTAGCGGGGGTCCCACCGGACGAGACCCAGTACTTC,CASSISGLAGVPPDETQYF
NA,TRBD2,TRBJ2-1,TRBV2,TGTGCCAGCAGGAGGACGGGAGGGGACAATGAGCAGTTCTTC,CASRRTGGDNEQFF
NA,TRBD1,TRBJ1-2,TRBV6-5,TGTGCCAGCAGAACCGGGACAGGGGTTTATTGTGGCTACACCTTC,CASRTGTGVYCGYTF
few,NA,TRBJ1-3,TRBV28,TGTGCCAGCAGTCACCGGGGAGATGGAAACACCATATATTTT,CASSHRGDGNTIYF
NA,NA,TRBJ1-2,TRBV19,TGTGCCAGTAGATCAACAGGGCTTGGCTACACCTTC,CASRSTGLGYTF
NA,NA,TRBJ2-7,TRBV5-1,TGCGCCAGCAGCTCCCGGACAGCTGCCTACGAGCAGTACTTC,CASSSRTAAYEQYF
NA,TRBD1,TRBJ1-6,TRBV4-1,TGCGCCAGTAGGGGGGGACAGGGAGGTTCACCCCTCCACTTT,CASRGGQGGSPLHF
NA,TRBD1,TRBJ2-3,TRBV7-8,TGTGCCAGCAGCTTAGAGGGGGCGGATACGCAGTATTTT,CASSLEGADTQYF